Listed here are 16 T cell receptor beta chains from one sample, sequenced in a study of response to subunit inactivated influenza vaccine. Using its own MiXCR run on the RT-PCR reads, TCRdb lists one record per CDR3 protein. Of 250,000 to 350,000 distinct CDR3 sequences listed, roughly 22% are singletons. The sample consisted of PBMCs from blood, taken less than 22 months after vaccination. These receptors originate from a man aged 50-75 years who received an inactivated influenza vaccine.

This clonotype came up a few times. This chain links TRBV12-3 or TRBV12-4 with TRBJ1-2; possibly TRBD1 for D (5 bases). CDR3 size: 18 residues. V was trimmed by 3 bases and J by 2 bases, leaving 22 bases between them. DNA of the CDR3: TGTGCCAGCAGTTTTCGCGCCGGCCAGGGAAAGTCCAACTATGGCTACACCTTC. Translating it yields CASSFRAGQGKSNYGYTF.

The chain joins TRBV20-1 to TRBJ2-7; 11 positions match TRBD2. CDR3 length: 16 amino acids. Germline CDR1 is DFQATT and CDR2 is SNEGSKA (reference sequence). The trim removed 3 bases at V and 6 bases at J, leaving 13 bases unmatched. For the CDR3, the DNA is TGCAGTGCTAGTCAGGGACTAGCGGATATAGGTCGCGAGCAGTACTTC. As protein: CSASQGLADIGREQYF.

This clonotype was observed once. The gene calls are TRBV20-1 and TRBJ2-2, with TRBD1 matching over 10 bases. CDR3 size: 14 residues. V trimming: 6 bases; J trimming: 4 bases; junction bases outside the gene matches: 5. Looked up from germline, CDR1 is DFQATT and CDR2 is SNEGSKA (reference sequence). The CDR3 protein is CSAGRTGGTGELFF. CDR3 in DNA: TGCAGTGCGGGTCGGACAGGGGGCACCGGGGAGCTGTTTTTT.

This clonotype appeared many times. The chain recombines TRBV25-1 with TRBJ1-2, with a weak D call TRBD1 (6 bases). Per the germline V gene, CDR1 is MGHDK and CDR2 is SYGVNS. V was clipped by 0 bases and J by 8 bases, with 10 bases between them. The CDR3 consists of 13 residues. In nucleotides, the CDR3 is TGTGCCAGCAGTGAATATATAGGGGGAGGCTACACCTTC. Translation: CASSEYIGGGYTF.

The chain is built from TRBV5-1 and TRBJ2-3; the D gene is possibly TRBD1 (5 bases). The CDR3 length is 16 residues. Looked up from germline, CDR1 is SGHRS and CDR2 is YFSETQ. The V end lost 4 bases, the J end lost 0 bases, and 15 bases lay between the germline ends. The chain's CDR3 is CASSLQQDLSTDTQYF. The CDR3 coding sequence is TGCGCCAGCAGCCTGCAACAGGACCTAAGCACAGATACGCAGTATTTT.

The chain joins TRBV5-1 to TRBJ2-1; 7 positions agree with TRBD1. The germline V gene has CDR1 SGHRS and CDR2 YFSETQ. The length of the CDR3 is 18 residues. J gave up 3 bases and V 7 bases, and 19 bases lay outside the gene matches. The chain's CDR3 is CASGKLGHGTERYNEQFF. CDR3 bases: TGCGCCAGCGGAAAATTGGGGCACGGGACAGAACGCTACAATGAGCAGTTCTTC. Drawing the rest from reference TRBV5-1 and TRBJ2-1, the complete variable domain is KAGVTQTPRYLIKTRGQQVTLSCSPISGHRSVSWYQQTPGQGLQFLFEYFSETQRNKGNFPGRFSGRQFSNSRSEMNVSTLELGDSALYLCASGKLGHGTERYNEQFFGPGTRLTVL.

CDR3 residues: CASSQKGTGANTGELFF. The DNA for the CDR3 is TGTGCCAGCAGCCAAAAAGGGACAGGGGCGAACACCGGGGAGCTGTTTTTT. The V and J genes are TRBV4-2 and TRBJ2-2, with 10 nucleotides matching TRBD1. CDR3 length: 17 residues. Germline CDR1 and CDR2: LGHNA and YNFKEQ. Trimming took 2 bases from V and 0 from J; bases not matched to a gene: 3.

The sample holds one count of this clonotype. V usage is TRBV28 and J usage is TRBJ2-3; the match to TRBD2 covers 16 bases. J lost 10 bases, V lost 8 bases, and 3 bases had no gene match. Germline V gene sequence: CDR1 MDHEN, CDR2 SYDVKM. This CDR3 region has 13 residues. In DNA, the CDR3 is TGTGCCAGCGGGACTAGCGGGGGGGCCGCGCAGTATTTT. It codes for CASGTSGGAAQYF.

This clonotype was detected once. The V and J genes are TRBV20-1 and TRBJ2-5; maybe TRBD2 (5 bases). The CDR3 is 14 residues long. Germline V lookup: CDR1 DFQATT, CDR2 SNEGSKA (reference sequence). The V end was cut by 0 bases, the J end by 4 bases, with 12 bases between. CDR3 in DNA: TGCAGTGCTAGAGATTGGGAGTTTGGAGAGACCCAGTACTTC. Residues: CSARDWEFGETQYF.

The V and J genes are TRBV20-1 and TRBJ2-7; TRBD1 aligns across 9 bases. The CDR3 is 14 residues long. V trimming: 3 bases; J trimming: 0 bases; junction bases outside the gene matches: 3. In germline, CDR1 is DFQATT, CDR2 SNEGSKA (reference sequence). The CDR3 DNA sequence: TGCAGTGCTAGGGGGACAGGGAGCTCCTACGAGCAGTACTTC. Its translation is CSARGTGSSYEQYF.

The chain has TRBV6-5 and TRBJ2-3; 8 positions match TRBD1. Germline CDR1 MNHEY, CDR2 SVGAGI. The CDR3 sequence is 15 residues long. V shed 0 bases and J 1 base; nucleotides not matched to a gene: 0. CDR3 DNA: TGTGCCAGCAGTTACTCGGGACAGGGCACAGATACGCAGTATTTT. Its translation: CASSYSGQGTDTQYF.

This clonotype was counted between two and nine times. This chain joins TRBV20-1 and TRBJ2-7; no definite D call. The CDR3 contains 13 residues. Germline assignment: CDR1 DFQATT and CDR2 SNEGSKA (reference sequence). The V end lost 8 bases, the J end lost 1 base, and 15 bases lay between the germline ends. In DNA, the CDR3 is TGCAGTATTGGACGGTCAAGGTCCTACGAGCAGTACTTC. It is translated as CSIGRSRSYEQYF.

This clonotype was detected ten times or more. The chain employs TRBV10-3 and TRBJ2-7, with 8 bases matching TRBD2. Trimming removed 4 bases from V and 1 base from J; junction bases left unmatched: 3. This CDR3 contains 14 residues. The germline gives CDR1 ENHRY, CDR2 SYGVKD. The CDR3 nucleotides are TGTGCCATCAGTGGGAAGCGGGAGTCCTACGAGCAGTACTTC. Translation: CAISGKRESYEQYF.

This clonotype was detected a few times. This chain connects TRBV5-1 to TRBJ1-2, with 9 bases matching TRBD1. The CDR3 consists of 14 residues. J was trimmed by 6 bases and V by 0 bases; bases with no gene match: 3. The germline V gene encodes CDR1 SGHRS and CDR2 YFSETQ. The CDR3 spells CASSLGTGGDGYTF. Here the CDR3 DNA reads TGCGCCAGCAGCTTGGGAACAGGGGGCGATGGCTACACCTTC.

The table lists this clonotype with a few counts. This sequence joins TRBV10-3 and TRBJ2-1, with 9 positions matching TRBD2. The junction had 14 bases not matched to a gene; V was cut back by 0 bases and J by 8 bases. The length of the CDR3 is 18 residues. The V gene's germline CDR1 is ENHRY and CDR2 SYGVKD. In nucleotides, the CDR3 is TGTGCCATCAGTGAGTCGATCATTAGCGGGAGAGGGCCCGATGAGCAGTTCTTC. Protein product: CAISESIISGRGPDEQFF.

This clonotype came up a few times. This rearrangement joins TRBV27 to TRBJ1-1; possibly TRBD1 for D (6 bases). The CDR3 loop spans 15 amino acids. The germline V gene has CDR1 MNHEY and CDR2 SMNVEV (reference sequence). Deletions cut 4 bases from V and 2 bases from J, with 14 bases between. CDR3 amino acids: CASSSTGWGNTEAFF. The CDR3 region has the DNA TGTGCCAGCAGTTCAACAGGGTGGGGTAACACTGAAGCTTTCTTT.